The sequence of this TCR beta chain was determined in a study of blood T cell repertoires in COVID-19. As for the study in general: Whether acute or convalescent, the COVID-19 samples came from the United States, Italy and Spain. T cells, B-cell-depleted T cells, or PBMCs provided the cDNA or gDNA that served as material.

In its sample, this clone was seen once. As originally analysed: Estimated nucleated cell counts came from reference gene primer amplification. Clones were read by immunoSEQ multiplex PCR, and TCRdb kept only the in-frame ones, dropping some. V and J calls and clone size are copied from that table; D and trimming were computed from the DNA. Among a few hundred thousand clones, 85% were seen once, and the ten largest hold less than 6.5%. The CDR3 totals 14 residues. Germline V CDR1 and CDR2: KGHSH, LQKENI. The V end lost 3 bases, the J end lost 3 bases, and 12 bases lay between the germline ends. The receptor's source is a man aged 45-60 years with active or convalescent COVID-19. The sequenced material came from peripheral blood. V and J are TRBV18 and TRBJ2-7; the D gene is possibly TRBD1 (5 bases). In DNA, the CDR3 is TGTGCCAGCTCACCCAGAGGACAATACTACGAGCAGTACTTC. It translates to CASSPRGQYYEQYF.